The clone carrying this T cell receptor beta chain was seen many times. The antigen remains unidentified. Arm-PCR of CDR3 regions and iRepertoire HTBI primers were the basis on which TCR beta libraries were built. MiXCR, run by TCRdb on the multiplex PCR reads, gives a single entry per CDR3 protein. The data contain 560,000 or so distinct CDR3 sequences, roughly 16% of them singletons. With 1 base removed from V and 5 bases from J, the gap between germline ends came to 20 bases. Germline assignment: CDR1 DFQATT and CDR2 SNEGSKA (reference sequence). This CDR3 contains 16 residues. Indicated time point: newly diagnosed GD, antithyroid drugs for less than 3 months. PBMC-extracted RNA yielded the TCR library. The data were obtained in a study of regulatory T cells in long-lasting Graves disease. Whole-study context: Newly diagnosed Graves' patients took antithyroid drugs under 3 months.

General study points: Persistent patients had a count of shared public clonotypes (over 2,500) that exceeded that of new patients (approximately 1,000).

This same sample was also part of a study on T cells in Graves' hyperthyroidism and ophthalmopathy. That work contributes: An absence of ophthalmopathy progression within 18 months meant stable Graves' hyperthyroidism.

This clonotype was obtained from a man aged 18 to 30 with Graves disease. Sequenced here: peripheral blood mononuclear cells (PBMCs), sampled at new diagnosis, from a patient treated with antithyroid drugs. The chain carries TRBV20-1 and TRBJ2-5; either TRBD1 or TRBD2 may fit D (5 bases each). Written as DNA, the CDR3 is TGCAGTGCTAGAGGGGGCTTACCCGGCGAGGGGGAGACCCAGTACTTC. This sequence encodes CSARGGLPGEGETQYF.